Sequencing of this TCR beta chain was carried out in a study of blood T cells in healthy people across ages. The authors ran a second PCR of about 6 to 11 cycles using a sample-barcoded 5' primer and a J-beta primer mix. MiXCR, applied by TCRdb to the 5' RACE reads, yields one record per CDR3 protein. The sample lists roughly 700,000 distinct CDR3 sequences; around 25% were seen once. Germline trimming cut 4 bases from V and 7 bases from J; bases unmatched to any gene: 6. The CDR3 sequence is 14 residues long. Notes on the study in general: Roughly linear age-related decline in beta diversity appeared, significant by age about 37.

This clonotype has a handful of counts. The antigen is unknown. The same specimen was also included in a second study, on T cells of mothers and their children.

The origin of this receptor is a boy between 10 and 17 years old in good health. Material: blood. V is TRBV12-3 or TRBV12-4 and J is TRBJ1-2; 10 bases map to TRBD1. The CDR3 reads CASSSRRTGGGYTF. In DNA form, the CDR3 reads TGTGCCAGCAGTTCCCGACGGACAGGGGGTGGCTACACCTTC.